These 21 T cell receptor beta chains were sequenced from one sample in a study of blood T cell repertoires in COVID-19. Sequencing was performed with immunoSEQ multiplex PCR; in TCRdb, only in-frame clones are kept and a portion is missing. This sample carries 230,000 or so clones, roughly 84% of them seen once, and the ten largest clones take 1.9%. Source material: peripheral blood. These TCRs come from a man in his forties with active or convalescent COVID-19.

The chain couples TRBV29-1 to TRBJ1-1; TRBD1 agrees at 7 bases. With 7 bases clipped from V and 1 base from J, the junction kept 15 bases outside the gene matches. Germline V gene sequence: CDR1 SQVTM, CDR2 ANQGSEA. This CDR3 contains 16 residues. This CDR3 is CSASGGWGMANTEAFF. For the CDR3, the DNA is TGCAGCGCCTCAGGGGGGTGGGGAATGGCGAACACTGAAGCTTTCTTT. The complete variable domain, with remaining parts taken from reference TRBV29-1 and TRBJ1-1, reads SAVISQKPSRDICQRGTSLTIQCQVDSQVTMMFWYRQQPGQSLTLIATANQGSEATYESGFVIDKFPISRPNLTFSTLTVSNMSPEDSSIYLCSASGGWGMANTEAFFGQGTRLTVV.

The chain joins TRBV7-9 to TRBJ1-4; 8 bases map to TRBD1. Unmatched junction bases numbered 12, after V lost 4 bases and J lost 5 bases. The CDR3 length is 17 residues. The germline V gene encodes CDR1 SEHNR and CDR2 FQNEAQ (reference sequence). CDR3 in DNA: TGTGCCAGCAGCTCCTCCGAGAGAAGGACAGGGAATGAAAAACTGTTTTTT. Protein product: CASSSSERRTGNEKLFF.

As DNA, the CDR3 is TGTGCCAGCAGTTATCAGGGCAGGGCCGGGGAGCTGTTTTTT. It codes for CASSYQGRAGELFF. The V gene is TRBV6-5, the J gene TRBJ2-2; tentatively, D is TRBD1 (5 bases). Trimming cost V 3 bases and J 6 bases, with 11 bases left between them. The CDR3 is 14 residues long. Germline V lookup: CDR1 MNHEY, CDR2 SVGAGI.

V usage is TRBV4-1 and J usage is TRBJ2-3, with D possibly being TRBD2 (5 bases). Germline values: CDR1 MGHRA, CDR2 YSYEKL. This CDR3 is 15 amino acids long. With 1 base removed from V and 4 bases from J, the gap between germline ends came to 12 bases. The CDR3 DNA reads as TGCGCCAGCAGCCAAGCACTAGTAAGGCCAGATACGCAGTATTTT. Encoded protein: CASSQALVRPDTQYF.

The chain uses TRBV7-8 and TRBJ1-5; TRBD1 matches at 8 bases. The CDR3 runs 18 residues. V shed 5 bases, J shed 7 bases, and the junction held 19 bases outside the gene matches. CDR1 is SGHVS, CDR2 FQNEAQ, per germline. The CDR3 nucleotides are TGTGCCAGCAGCATAGAGGAAGGTTTCAGGGGGCCCAAGCAGCCCCAGCATTTT. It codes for CASSIEEGFRGPKQPQHF.

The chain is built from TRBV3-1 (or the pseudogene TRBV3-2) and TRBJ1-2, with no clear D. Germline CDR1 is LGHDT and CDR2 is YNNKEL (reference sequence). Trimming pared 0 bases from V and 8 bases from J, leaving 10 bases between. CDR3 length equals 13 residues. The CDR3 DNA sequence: TGTGCCAGCAGCCAAGATGGAGCCTCCGGCTACACCTTC. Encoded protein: CASSQDGASGYTF.

As DNA, the CDR3 is TGTGCCATCAGTGAGGCGGCAGCGCTAAACTACGAGCAGTACTTC. This encodes CAISEAAALNYEQYF. The chain uses TRBV10-3 and TRBJ2-7; D remains ambiguous. This CDR3 spans 15 amino acids. CDR1 ENHRY and CDR2 SYGVKD come from the germline V gene. Trimming cost V 2 bases and J 3 bases, with 14 bases left between them.

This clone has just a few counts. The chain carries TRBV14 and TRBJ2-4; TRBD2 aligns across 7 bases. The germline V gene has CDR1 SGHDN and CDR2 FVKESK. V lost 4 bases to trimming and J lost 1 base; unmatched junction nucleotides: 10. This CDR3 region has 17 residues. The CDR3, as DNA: TGTGCCAGCAGCCCTAGGGGAGGGATTTGGGCCAAAAACATTCAGTACTTC. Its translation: CASSPRGGIWAKNIQYF.

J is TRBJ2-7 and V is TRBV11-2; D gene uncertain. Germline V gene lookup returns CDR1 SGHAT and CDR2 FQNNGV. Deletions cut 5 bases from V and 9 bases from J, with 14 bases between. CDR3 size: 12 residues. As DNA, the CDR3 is TGTGCCAGCAGCCCGACGGTGGAGCGGCAGTACTTC. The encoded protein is CASSPTVERQYF.

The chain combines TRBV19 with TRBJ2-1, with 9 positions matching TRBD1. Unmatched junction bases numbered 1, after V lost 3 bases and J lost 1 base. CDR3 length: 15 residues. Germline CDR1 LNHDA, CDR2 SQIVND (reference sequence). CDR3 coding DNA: TGTGCCAGTAGTATGACAGGGGGTTCCTACAATGAGCAGTTCTTC. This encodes CASSMTGGSYNEQFF.

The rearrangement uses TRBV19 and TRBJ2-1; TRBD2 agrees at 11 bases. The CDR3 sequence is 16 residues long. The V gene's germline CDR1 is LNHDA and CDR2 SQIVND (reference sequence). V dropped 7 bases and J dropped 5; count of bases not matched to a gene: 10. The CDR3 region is CASTVAGGLDNNEQFF. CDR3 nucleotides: TGTGCCAGTACCGTAGCGGGAGGGCTTGACAACAATGAGCAGTTCTTC. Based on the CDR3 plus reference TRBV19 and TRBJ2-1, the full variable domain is DGGITQSPKYLFRKEGQNVTLSCEQNLNHDAMYWYRQDPGQGLRLIYYSQIVNDFQKGDIAEGYSVSREKKESFPLTVTSAQKNPTAFYLCASTVAGGLDNNEQFFGPGTRLTVL.

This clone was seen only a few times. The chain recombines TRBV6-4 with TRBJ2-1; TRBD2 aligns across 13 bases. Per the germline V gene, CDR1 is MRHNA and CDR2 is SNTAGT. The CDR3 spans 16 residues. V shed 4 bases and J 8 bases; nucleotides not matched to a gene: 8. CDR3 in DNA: TGTGCCAGCAGTGCGTTTACTAGCGGGGGGGCCGATGAGCAGTTCTTC. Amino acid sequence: CASSAFTSGGADEQFF.

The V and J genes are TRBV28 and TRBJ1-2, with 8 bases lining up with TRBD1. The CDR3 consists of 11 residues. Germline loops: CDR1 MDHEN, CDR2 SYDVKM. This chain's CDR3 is CAAGQGYGYTF. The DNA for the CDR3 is TGTGCGGCAGGACAGGGCTATGGCTACACCTTC.

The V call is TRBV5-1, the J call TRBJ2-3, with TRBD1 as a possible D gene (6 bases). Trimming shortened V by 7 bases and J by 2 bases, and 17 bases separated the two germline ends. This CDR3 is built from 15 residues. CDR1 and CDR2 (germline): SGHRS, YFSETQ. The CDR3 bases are TGCGCCAGCGATAAGGGGGTGACCAACACAGATACGCAGTATTTT. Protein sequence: CASDKGVTNTDTQYF.

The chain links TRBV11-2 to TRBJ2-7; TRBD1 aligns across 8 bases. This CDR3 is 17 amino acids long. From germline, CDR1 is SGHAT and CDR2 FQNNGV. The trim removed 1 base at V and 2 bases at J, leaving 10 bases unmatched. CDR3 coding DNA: TGTGCCAGCAGCTTAGGAACGCAGGGGGCTTCAGCCTACGAGCAGTACTTC. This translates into CASSLGTQGASAYEQYF.

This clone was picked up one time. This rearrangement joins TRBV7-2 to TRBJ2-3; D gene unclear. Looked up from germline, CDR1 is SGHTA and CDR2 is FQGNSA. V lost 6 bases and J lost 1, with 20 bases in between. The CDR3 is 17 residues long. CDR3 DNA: TGTGCCAGCAGAGGTCTAGTCAGAAAGGTGGGCACAGATACGCAGTATTTT. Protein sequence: CASRGLVRKVGTDTQYF.

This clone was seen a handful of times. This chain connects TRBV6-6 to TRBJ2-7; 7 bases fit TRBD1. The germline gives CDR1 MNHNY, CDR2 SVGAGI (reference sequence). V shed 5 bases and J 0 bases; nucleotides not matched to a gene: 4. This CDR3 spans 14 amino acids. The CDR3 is CASSQGTASYEQYF. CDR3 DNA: TGTGCCAGCAGTCAGGGGACAGCCTCCTACGAGCAGTACTTC.

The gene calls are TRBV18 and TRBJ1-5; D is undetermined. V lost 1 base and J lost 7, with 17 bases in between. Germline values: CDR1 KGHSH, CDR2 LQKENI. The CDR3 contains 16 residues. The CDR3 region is CASSPRVVAEGQPQHF. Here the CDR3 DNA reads TGTGCCAGCTCACCACGGGTTGTGGCTGAGGGCCAGCCCCAGCATTTT.

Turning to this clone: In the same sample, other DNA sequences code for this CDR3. The CDR3 spells CASSITGDGTEAFF. CDR3 nucleotides: TGTGCCAGTAGTATCACCGGAGACGGGACTGAAGCTTTCTTT. The chain carries TRBV19 and TRBJ1-1; D call uncertain. From germline, CDR1 is LNHDA and CDR2 SQIVND (reference sequence). Trimming cost V 3 bases and J 5 bases, with 13 bases left between them. The CDR3 has 14 residues.

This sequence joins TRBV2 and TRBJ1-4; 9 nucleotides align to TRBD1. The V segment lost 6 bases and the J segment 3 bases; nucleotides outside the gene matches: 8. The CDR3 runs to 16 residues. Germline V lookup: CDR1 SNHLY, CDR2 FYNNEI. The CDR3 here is CASRRGQGAANEKLFF. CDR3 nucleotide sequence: TGTGCCAGCAGGAGGGGACAGGGTGCGGCTAATGAAAAACTGTTTTTT.

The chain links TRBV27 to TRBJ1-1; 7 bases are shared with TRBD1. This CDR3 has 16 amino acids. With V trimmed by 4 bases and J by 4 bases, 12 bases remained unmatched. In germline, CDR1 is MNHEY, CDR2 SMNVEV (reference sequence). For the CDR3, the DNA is TGTGCCAGCAGTTCCATATACAGGGGCAGGGGCACTGAAGCTTTCTTT. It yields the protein CASSSIYRGRGTEAFF.